The sequence of this T cell receptor beta chain was determined in a study of early T cells in non-severe SARS-CoV-2 infection (dated by TCRdb to the early 2020s). For the wider study: TCR sequencing used bulk RNA from unsorted whole blood, so alpha and beta chains could not be paired.

A word on this clonotype: The clone's antigen remains unknown. No clone much larger than this one lies a single base away; base qualities are absent.

Library preparation was by 5' RACE. TCRdb records NextSeq 500 as the sequencer. To correct for sequencing error and PCR bias, the TCR library protocol tagged individual cDNA molecules with unique molecular identifiers. Sequencing covered both TCR alpha and beta chains, and within each sample the abundances of alpha and beta sequences were tightly co-correlated. The paper's processing steps were these. Decombinator V4 was used to perform V gene, J gene and CDR3 annotation of TCR sequences. TCRs were defined as expanded if a significant change between any two time points was detected under a Poisson model with p below 0.0001. TCR abundances were normalised to the total number of TCRs sequenced per sample and were expressed as counts per million. TRAV1-2 paired with TRAJ12, TRAJ20 or TRAJ33 defined MAIT TCRs, while TRAV10 paired with TRAJ18 defined iNKT TCRs. VDJdb, accessed on 1 November 2021, was searched for TCRs annotated for CMV, EBV and SARS-CoV-2, and TCRs annotated for more than one antigen were excluded. TCRdb passed the public sequencing reads through fastp at Q25 and MiXCR, retaining productive beta sequences. Rows merge per CDR3 protein into single entries with the most common DNA and genes. None of the V and J calls come from the authors' own analysis; TCRdb made them. Within this sample are roughly 77,000 distinct CDR3 sequences, with around 12% of them counted one time only. Clones ranked in the top ten supply 4% to 5.5% of the sample.

From the cysteine up to the phenylalanine, the CDR3 has a length of 18 residues. Here the CDR3 DNA is all that survives: 54 bases in frame from base 1. The junction shows trimming of 5 bases on V and 2 bases on J, and the gene matches do not reach 14 bases of it. The germline V gene specifies SGHRS as CDR1 and YFSETQ as CDR2. Set within a cohort of healthcare workers in London, UK, this nested case-control study involved weekly PCR testing of nasopharyngeal swabs along with blood sampling. Healthcare workers were recruited during the week of the UK lockdown, between 23 and 31 March 2020, and followed weekly for up to roughly 15 weeks. On the study overall, not on this receptor specifically: VDJdb matching was skewed toward anti-spike CD8 responses and likely underestimated virus-specific expansions by missing private and CD4 specificities.

Rearrangement joined TRBV5-1 to TRBJ2-1, with 9 bases in between that match TRBD2. Input material: whole blood. This receptor was identified in an adult who was a healthcare worker with PCR-confirmed SARS-CoV-2 infection or an uninfected control (not recorded which). The bases read TGCGCCAGCAGACTCTTCTATACTAGCGGGCCAACCTACAATGAGCAGTTCTTC. This codes for CASRLFYTSGPTYNEQFF.